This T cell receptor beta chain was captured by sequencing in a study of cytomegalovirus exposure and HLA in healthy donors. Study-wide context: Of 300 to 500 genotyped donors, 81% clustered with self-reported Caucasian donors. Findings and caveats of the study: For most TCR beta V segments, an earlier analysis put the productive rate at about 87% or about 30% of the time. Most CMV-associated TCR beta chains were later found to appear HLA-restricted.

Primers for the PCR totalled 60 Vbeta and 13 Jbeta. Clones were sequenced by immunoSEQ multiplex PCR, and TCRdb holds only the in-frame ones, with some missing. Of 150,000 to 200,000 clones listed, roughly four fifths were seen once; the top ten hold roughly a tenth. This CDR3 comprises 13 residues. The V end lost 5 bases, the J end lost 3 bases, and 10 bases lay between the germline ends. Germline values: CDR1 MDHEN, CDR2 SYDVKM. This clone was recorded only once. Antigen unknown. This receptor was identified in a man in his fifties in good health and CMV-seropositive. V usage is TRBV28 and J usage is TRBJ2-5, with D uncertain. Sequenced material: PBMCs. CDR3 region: CASSETWKETQYF. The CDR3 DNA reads TGTGCCAGCAGTGAGACATGGAAAGAGACCCAGTACTTC.